A single T cell receptor beta chain is shown here with its context. The data originate from a study of cytomegalovirus exposure and HLA in healthy donors. CDR1 is SNHLY, CDR2 FYNNEI, per germline. The CDR3 has 13 amino acids. V was shortened by 8 bases and J by 12 bases, with 20 bases between the two germline ends. PCR primers comprised 60 Vbeta and 13 Jbeta primers. Original methodology: In a later analysis, approximately 80 million unique TCR beta chains included roughly 11 million shared by two or more donors. The protocol was immunoSEQ multiplex PCR, while the TCRdb copy is restricted to in-frame clones and leaves out a portion. V, J and clone size reflect that table, while D and trimming were determined from the DNA. The data contain under 200,000 clones, roughly 80% of them singletons.

Material for sequencing was PBMCs. The sequence was obtained from a man between 18 and 29 years old in good health and CMV-seronegative. V is TRBV2 and J is TRBJ2-1, with a weak D call TRBD1 (6 bases). The CDR3 region is CASGGQSQLVQFF. CDR3 DNA sequence: TGTGCCAGCGGAGGACAGTCCCAACTTGTGCAGTTCTTC.